This TCR beta chain is from a study of blood T cell repertoires in COVID-19. Across the whole study: Samples of COVID-19 (acute and convalescent) were obtained from the United States, Italy and Spain.

This clone appeared once. The data were produced by immunoSEQ multiplex PCR, yet TCRdb's version contains in-frame clones alone and is incomplete. The table lists about 190,000 clones, roughly 80% of them singletons. Trimming removed 5 bases at V and 3 bases at J, with 16 bases between. This CDR3 has 15 residues. Germline assignment: CDR1 SGHTA and CDR2 FQGNSA. The receptor's source is a human donor in a cohort sampled during active COVID-19. This chain connects TRBV7-2 to TRBJ1-1, with unresolved D. Sequenced sample: peripheral blood. In DNA, the CDR3 is TGTGCCAGCAGCCCGACCCGGTCCAGGCACACTGAAGCTTTCTTT. Protein sequence: CASSPTRSRHTEAFF.